This TCR beta chain was observed in a study of cytomegalovirus exposure and HLA in healthy donors. Looked up from germline, CDR1 is SGHRS and CDR2 is YFSETQ. With 2 bases removed from V and 4 bases from J, the gap between germline ends came to 15 bases. The CDR3 is 15 residues long. The PCR was carried out with 60 Vbeta primers and 13 Jbeta primers. Data came from immunoSEQ multiplex PCR; TCRdb stores just in-frame clones and leaves some out. This table has roughly 110,000 clones, roughly 80% appearing once. The rearrangement links TRBV5-1 to TRBJ1-2, with D maybe TRBD1 (5 bases). Sequenced: PBMCs. The receptor was derived from a man aged 55 to 70 in good health and CMV-seronegative. CDR3 region: CASSLQAAALYGYTF. For the CDR3, the DNA is TGCGCCAGCAGCTTACAGGCAGCCGCTCTCTATGGCTACACCTTC.